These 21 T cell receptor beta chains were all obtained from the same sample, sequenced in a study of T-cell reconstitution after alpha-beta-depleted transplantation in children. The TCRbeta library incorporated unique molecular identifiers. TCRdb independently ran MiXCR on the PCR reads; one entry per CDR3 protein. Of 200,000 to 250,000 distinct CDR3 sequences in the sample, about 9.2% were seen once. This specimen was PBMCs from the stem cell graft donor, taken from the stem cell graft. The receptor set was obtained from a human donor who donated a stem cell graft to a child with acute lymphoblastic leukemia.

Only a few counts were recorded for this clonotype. The CDR3 loop reads CSASKQESNTEAFF. CDR3 DNA sequence: TGCAGTGCGAGCAAACAGGAATCGAACACTGAAGCTTTCTTT. The chain links TRBV20-1 to TRBJ1-1; TRBD1 is a possible D gene (5 bases). V was clipped by 6 bases and J by 1 base, with 15 bases between them. This CDR3 comprises 14 residues. Per germline, CDR1 DFQATT and CDR2 SNEGSKA (reference sequence).

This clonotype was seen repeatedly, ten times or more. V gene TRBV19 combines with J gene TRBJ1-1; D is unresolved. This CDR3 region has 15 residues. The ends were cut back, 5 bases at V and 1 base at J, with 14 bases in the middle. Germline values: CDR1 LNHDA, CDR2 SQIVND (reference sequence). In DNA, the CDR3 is TGTGCCAGTAGTCCCCGGGGAGGGAAGAACACTGAAGCTTTCTTT. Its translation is CASSPRGGKNTEAFF.

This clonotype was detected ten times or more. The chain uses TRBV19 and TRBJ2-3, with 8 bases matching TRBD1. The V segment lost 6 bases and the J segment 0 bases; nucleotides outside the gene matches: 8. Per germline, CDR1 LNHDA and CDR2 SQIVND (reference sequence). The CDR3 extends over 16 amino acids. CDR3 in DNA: TGTGCCAGTAGCAGACAGGGGCCCTCTAGCACAGATACGCAGTATTTT. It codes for CASSRQGPSSTDTQYF.

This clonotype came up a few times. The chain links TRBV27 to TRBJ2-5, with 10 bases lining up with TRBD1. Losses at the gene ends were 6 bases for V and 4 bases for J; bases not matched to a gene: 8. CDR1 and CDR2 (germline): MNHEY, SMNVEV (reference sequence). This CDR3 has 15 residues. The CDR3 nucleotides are TGTGCCAGCAGGATCCGACAGGGGGCTTCAGAGACCCAGTACTTC. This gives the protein CASRIRQGASETQYF.

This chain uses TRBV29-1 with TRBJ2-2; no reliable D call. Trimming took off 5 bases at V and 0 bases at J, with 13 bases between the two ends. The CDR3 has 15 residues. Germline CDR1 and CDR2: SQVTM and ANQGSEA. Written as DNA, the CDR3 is TGCAGCGTTCGGGCAGTGTTCGCGAACACCGGGGAGCTGTTTTTT. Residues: CSVRAVFANTGELFF.

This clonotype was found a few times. The chain's CDR3 is CASSQEPSAGPQHF. CDR3 in DNA: TGCGCCAGCAGCCAAGAACCATCCGCCGGCCCCCAGCATTTT. The chain couples TRBV4-1 to TRBJ1-5, with D uncertain. In germline, CDR1 is MGHRA, CDR2 YSYEKL. The germline V and J ends were trimmed by 0 bases and 10 bases, with 13 bases remaining between them. This CDR3 spans 14 amino acids.

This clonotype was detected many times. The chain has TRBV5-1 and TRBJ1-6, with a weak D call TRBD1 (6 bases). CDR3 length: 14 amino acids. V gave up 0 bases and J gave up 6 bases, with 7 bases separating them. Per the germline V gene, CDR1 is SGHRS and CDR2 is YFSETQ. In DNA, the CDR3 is TGCGCCAGCAGCTTGGACAGGGTTAATTCACCCCTCCACTTT. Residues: CASSLDRVNSPLHF.

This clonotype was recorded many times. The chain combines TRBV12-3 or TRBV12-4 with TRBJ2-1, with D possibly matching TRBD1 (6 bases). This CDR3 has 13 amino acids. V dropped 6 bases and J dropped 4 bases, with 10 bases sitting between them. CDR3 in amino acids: CASRAGAYNEQFF. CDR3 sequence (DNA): TGTGCCAGCAGGGCAGGGGCGTACAATGAGCAGTTCTTC.

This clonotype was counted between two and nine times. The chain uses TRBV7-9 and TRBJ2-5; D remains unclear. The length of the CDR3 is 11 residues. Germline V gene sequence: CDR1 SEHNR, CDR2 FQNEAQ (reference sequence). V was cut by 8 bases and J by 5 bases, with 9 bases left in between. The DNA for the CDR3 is TGTGCCAGCCACATTGAGGAGACCCAGTACTTC. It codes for CASHIEETQYF.

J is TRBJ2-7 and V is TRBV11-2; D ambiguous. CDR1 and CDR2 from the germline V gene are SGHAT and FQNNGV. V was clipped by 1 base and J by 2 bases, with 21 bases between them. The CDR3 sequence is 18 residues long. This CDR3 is CASSLVGPPTGGAYEQYF. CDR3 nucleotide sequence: TGTGCCAGCAGCTTAGTAGGGCCCCCCACTGGTGGGGCCTACGAGCAGTACTTC. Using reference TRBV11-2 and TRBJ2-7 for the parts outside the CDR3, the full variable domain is EAGVAQSPRYKIIEKRQSVAFWCNPISGHATLYWYQQILGQGPKLLIQFQNNGVVDDSQLPKDRFSAERLKGVDSTLKIQPAKLEDSAVYLCASSLVGPPTGGAYEQYFGPGTRLTVT.

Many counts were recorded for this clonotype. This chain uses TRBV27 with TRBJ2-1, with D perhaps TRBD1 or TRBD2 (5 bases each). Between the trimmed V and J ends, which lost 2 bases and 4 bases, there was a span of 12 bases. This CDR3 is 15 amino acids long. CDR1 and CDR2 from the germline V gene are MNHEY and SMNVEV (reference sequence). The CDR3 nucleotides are TGTGCCAGCAGTTTAGGTCTGGGACCTTACAATGAGCAGTTCTTC. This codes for CASSLGLGPYNEQFF.

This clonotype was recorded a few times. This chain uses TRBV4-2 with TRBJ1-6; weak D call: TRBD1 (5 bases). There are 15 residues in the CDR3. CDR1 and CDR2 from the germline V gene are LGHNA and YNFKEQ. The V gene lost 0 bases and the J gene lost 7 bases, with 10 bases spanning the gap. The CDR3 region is CASSQDGTENSPLHF. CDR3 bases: TGTGCCAGCAGCCAAGACGGGACCGAGAATTCACCCCTCCACTTT.

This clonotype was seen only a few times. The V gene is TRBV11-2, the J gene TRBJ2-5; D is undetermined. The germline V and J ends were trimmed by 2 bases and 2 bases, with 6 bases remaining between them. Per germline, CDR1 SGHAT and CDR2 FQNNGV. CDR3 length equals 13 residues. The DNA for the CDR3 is TGTGCCAGCAGCTTAAGGGTACAAGAGACCCAGTACTTC. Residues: CASSLRVQETQYF.

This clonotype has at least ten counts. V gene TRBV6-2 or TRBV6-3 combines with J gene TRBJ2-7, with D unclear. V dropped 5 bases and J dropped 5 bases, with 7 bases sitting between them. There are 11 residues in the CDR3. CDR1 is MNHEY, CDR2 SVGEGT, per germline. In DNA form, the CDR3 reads TGTGCCAGCAGTATTTCCCACGAGCAGTACTTC. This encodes CASSISHEQYF.

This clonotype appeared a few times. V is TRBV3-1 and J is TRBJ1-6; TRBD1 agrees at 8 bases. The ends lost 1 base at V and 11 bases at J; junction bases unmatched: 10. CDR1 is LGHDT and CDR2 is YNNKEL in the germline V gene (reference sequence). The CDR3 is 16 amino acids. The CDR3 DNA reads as TGTGCCAGCAGCCAAGGACAGGGGAGGGGTTGGGCACCCCTCCACTTT. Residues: CASSQGQGRGWAPLHF.

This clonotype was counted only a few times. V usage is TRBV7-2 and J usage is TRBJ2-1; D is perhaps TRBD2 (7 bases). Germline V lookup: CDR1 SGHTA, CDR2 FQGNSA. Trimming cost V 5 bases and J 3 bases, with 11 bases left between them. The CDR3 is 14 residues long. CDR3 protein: CASSAGADYNEQFF. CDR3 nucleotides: TGTGCCAGCAGCGCGGGGGCGGACTACAATGAGCAGTTCTTC.

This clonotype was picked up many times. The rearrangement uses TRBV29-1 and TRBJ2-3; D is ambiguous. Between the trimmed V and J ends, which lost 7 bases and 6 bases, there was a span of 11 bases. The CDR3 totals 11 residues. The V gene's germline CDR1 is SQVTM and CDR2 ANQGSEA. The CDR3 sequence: CSGSFLDTQYF. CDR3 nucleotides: TGCAGCGGGTCTTTCCTGGATACGCAGTATTTT.

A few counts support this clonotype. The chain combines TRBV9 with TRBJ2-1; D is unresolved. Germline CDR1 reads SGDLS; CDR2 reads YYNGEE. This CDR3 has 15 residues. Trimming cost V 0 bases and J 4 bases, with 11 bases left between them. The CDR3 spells CASSVESLRYNEQFF. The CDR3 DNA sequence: TGTGCCAGCAGCGTAGAGTCTCTTAGATACAATGAGCAGTTCTTC.

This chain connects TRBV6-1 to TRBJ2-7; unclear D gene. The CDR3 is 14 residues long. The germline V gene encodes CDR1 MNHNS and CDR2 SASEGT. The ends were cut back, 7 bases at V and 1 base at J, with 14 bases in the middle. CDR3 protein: CASNERWGSYEQYF. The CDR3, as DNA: TGTGCCAGCAACGAAAGGTGGGGATCCTACGAGCAGTACTTC.

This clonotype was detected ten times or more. In DNA form, the CDR3 reads TGTGCCAGCAGCGTAGAGGGACTAGCGGGGAACTACAATGAGCAGTTCTTC. This sequence encodes CASSVEGLAGNYNEQFF. The chain combines TRBV9 with TRBJ2-1; the match to TRBD2 covers 13 bases. Unmatched junction bases numbered 3, after V lost 0 bases and J lost 3 bases. The germline V gene encodes CDR1 SGDLS and CDR2 YYNGEE. CDR3 length equals 17 residues.

The CDR3 region has the DNA TGCGCCAGCAGCGCCGGGACTAGCGGGGGACTACGAGGGGAGACCCAGTACTTC. It is translated as CASSAGTSGGLRGETQYF. The chain joins TRBV5-1 to TRBJ2-5, with 14 bases identical to TRBD2. With 4 bases clipped from V and 5 bases from J, the junction kept 13 bases outside the gene matches. Germline V gene data show CDR1 as SGHRS and CDR2 as YFSETQ. The CDR3 loop spans 18 amino acids.